The 11 T cell receptor beta chains reported below all come from one sample, sequenced in a study of cytomegalovirus exposure and HLA in healthy donors. With 60 Vbeta and 13 Jbeta primers, the PCR was carried out. Sequenced by immunoSEQ multiplex PCR; TCRdb stores in-frame clones only, minus some. The repertoire holds about 130,000 clones, with 65% to 75% as singletons. Sequenced material: PBMCs. The receptors derive from a woman in her forties or fifties in good health and CMV-seropositive.

J is TRBJ2-3 and V is TRBV18; D is uncertain. The germline V gene encodes CDR1 KGHSH and CDR2 LQKENI. Trimming left V 2 bases short and J 4 bases short, with 7 bases between. The CDR3 covers 13 residues. Written as DNA, the CDR3 is TGTGCCAGCTCACCAGTAGCCCCAGATACGCAGTATTTT. Translating it yields CASSPVAPDTQYF.

The CDR3 region is CASTSRGRNEQFF. The CDR3 region has the DNA TGTGCCAGCACCAGCAGAGGCCGGAATGAGCAGTTCTTC. This sequence joins TRBV6-1 and TRBJ2-1; D not certain. The V gene's germline CDR1 is MNHNS and CDR2 SASEGT. V was clipped by 7 bases and J by 7 bases, with 14 bases between them. This CDR3 has 13 amino acids.

The chain employs TRBV5-5 and TRBJ1-1; unclear D gene. Trimming stripped 3 bases from V and 5 bases from J, with 11 bases between. In germline, CDR1 is SGHKS, CDR2 YYEKEE (reference sequence). CDR3 size: 13 residues. CDR3 amino acids: CASSSRPGTEAFF. The CDR3 nucleotides read TGTGCCAGCAGCTCCCGGCCCGGGACTGAAGCTTTCTTT.

The rearrangement uses TRBV19 and TRBJ1-5; D remains unclear. The CDR3 contains 15 residues. Looked up from germline, CDR1 is LNHDA and CDR2 is SQIVND (reference sequence). Trimming removed 0 bases from V and 6 bases from J, with 12 bases in between. The CDR3 here is CASSIESLGVQPQHF. The CDR3 DNA sequence: TGTGCCAGTAGTATAGAGAGCCTAGGCGTTCAGCCCCAGCATTTT.

The chain uses TRBV29-1 and TRBJ2-7, with 7 bases aligning to TRBD1. V shed 3 bases, J shed 6 bases, and the junction held 8 bases outside the gene matches. CDR1 and CDR2 from the germline V gene are SQVTM and ANQGSEA. The CDR3 is 13 amino acids. The chain's CDR3 is CSVDPDRTGEQYF. The CDR3 region has the DNA TGCAGCGTTGATCCGGACAGGACGGGCGAGCAGTACTTC.

V gene TRBV27 combines with J gene TRBJ1-2, with a possible D match to TRBD1 (5 bases). This CDR3 contains 14 residues. Germline lookup yields CDR1 MNHEY and CDR2 SMNVEV (reference sequence). Trimming shortened V by 5 bases and J by 4 bases, and 14 bases separated the two germline ends. CDR3 in amino acids: CASSIGGWAYGYTF. DNA for the CDR3: TGTGCCAGCAGTATCGGGGGGTGGGCCTATGGCTACACCTTC.

The rearrangement uses TRBV6-6 and TRBJ1-1, with D tentatively TRBD1 (5 bases). Germline CDR1 MNHNY, CDR2 SVGAGI (reference sequence). This CDR3 has 15 residues. With 6 bases removed from V and 2 bases from J, the gap between germline ends came to 16 bases. The CDR3 sequence is CASRGQGRKNTEAFF. The CDR3 bases are TGTGCCAGCAGAGGGCAGGGTCGGAAAAACACTGAAGCTTTCTTT.

There are a few counts of this clone. V and J are TRBV9 and TRBJ1-2; TRBD1 agrees at 7 bases. The CDR3 spans 15 residues. With 0 bases clipped from V and 4 bases from J, the junction kept 6 bases outside the gene matches. In germline, CDR1 is SGDLS, CDR2 YYNGEE. CDR3 DNA sequence: TGTGCCAGCAGCGTAGGACAGGGTGGTTTCTATGGCTACACCTTC. Amino acids: CASSVGQGGFYGYTF.

The J gene is TRBJ2-7, the V gene TRBV19, with 10 positions matching TRBD1. This CDR3 has 15 residues. V gave up 6 bases and J gave up 2 bases; unmatched junction bases: 7. CDR1 is LNHDA, CDR2 SQIVND, per germline (reference sequence). This CDR3 is CASSPRGTGAYEQYF. The CDR3 nucleotides read TGTGCCAGTAGCCCGCGGGGGACAGGGGCCTACGAGCAGTACTTC. Drawing the rest from reference TRBV19 and TRBJ2-7, the complete variable domain is DGGITQSPKYLFRKEGQNVTLSCEQNLNHDAMYWYRQDPGQGLRLIYYSQIVNDFQKGDIAEGYSVSREKKESFPLTVTSAQKNPTAFYLCASSPRGTGAYEQYFGPGTRLTVT.

V gene TRBV9 combines with J gene TRBJ2-3; D is unresolved. V lost 0 bases to trimming and J lost 2 bases, with 7 bases between them. This CDR3 comprises 14 residues. Per the germline V gene, CDR1 is SGDLS and CDR2 is YYNGEE. CDR3 bases: TGTGCCAGCAGCGTAGACGCCTACACAGATACGCAGTATTTT. It translates to CASSVDAYTDTQYF. Full variable domain (remainder filled in from reference TRBV9 and TRBJ2-3): DSGVTQTPKHLITATGQRVTLRCSPRSGDLSVYWYQQSLDQGLQFLIQYYNGEERAKGNILERFSAQQFPDLHSELNLSSLELGDSALYFCASSVDAYTDTQYFGPGTRLTVL.

CDR3 bases: TGTGCCAGCAGCTTGGGACAGGGTGGCGAGCAGTACTTC. Translating it yields CASSLGQGGEQYF. The chain couples TRBV5-6 to TRBJ2-5, with 7 positions matching TRBD1. The DNA end lines up better with TRBJ2-7; the J call may be wrong. Per the germline V gene, CDR1 is SGHDT and CDR2 is YYEEEE. CDR3 length: 13 amino acids.